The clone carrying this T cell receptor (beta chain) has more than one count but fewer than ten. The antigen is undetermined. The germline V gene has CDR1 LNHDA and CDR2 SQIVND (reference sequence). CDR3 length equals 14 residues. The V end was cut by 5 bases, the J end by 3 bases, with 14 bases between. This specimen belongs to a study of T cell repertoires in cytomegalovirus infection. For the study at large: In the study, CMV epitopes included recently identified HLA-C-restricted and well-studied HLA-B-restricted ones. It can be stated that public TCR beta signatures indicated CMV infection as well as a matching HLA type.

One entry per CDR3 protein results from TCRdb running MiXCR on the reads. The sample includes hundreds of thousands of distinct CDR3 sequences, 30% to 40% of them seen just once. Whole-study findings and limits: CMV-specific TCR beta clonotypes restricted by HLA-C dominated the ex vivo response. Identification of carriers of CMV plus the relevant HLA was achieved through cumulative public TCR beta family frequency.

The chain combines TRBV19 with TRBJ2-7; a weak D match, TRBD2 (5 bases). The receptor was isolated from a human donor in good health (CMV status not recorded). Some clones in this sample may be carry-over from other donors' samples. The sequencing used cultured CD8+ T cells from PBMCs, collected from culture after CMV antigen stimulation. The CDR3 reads CASSGGSLHYEQYF. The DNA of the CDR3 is TGTGCCAGTAGTGGAGGCTCCCTGCACTACGAGCAGTACTTC.